This passage covers 19 T cell receptor beta chains from one sample sequenced in a study of graft-versus-host responses after intestinal transplantation. Their recognized antigens are unknown. Profiled with immunoSEQ multiplex PCR; TCRdb holds only in-frame clones, not every one. The table records approximately 130,000 clones, approximately 94% of them present only once. Sequenced material: unstimulated CD4+ T cells sorted from spleen or lymph node cells, taken before intestinal transplant. The receptors were gathered from a human donor who received an intestinal transplant.

The V gene is TRBV14, the J gene TRBJ2-1, with D tentatively TRBD2 (5 bases). The germline V and J ends were trimmed by 2 bases and 1 base, with 15 bases remaining between them. The germline gives CDR1 SGHDN, CDR2 FVKESK. The length of the CDR3 is 17 residues. CDR3 nucleotides: TGTGCCAGCAGCCAAAATCCCGGGATCTTGTCCTACAATGAGCAGTTCTTC. The encoded protein is CASSQNPGILSYNEQFF. Filled out from reference TRBV14 and TRBJ2-1, the complete variable domain reads EAGVTQFPSHSVIEKGQTVTLRCDPISGHDNLYWYRRVMGKEIKFLLHFVKESKQDESGMPNNRFLAERTGGTYSTLKVQPAELEDSGVYFCASSQNPGILSYNEQFFGPGTRLTVL.

The chain uses TRBV2 and TRBJ2-4; D gene unclear. The CDR3 consists of 15 residues. Per germline, CDR1 SNHLY and CDR2 FYNNEI. V was clipped by 1 base and J by 3 bases, with 10 bases between them. The CDR3 bases are TGTGCCAGCAGTGAAGGGGCAGGTCTCAAAAACATTCAGTACTTC. It specifies CASSEGAGLKNIQYF.

This clone was recorded once. V usage is TRBV6-5 and J usage is TRBJ2-1; D ambiguous. V was pared by 7 bases and J by 2 bases, with 9 bases between. The CDR3 sequence is 13 residues long. Germline loops: CDR1 MNHEY, CDR2 SVGAGI. The CDR3 spells CASTPRAYNEQFF. CDR3 sequence (DNA): TGTGCCAGCACCCCAAGGGCCTACAATGAGCAGTTCTTC.

The rearrangement joins TRBV7-2 to TRBJ2-5, with D perhaps matching TRBD2 (6 bases). The CDR3 runs 14 residues. V was pared by 1 base and J by 5 bases, with 11 bases between. In germline, CDR1 is SGHTA, CDR2 FQGNSA. CDR3 sequence reads: CASSLGFRGETQYF. CDR3 DNA sequence: TGTGCCAGCAGCTTAGGGTTTCGGGGGGAGACCCAGTACTTC. The full variable domain, its missing parts supplied by reference TRBV7-2 and TRBJ2-5, is GAGVSQSPSNKVTEKGKDVELRCDPISGHTALYWYRQSLGQGLEFLIYFQGNSAPDKSGLPSDRFSAERTGGSVSTLTIQRTQQEDSAVYLCASSLGFRGETQYFGPGTRLLVL.

The CDR3 DNA is TGTGCCAGCAGTGAAAGTAGGGTGAACACTGAAGCTTTCTTT. As protein: CASSESRVNTEAFF. This rearrangement joins TRBV6-1 to TRBJ1-1; no reliable D call. Looked up from germline, CDR1 is MNHNS and CDR2 is SASEGT. The CDR3 sequence is 14 residues long. V dropped 2 bases and J dropped 0 bases, with 7 bases sitting between them.

The J gene is TRBJ2-3, the V gene TRBV5-1, with D possibly being TRBD1 or TRBD2 (5 bases each). Trimming cost V 6 bases and J 2 bases, with 16 bases left between them. Germline CDR1 SGHRS, CDR2 YFSETQ. The CDR3 sequence is 15 residues long. The CDR3 here is CASTPEGTATDTQYF. CDR3 coding DNA: TGCGCCAGCACCCCTGAAGGGACGGCCACAGATACGCAGTATTTT.

The V gene is TRBV15, the J gene TRBJ2-7, with D tentatively TRBD1 or TRBD2 (7 bases each). The CDR3 is 16 residues long. The V and J ends lost 2 bases and 4 bases respectively, with 18 bases between them. Germline V lookup: CDR1 LNHNV, CDR2 YYDKDF (reference sequence). The CDR3 DNA sequence: TGTGCCACCAGCAGACGACAGGGAGGGGGGAGGTACGAGCAGTACTTC. This translates into CATSRRQGGGRYEQYF.

The chain couples TRBV14 to TRBJ2-5; 7 nucleotides match TRBD1. Germline values: CDR1 SGHDN, CDR2 FVKESK. The ends lost 2 bases at V and 5 bases at J; junction bases unmatched: 11. The CDR3 is made up of 16 amino acids. CDR3 DNA: TGTGCCAGCAGCCAATCATATTACAGGGGTTGGGAGACCCAGTACTTC. It translates to CASSQSYYRGWETQYF.

V is TRBV5-1 and J is TRBJ2-7; no clear D gene. V dropped 3 bases and J dropped 4 bases, with 11 bases sitting between them. Germline CDR1 is SGHRS and CDR2 is YFSETQ. The CDR3 totals 13 residues. The CDR3 sequence: CASSSSVGYEQYF. CDR3 nucleotides: TGCGCCAGCAGCTCGTCCGTTGGGTACGAGCAGTACTTC.

V is TRBV5-1 and J is TRBJ2-1, with D possibly matching TRBD1 (6 bases). The CDR3 is made up of 15 amino acids. Per germline, CDR1 SGHRS and CDR2 YFSETQ. V was trimmed by 0 bases and J by 2 bases, leaving 9 bases between them. CDR3 sequence (DNA): TGCGCCAGCAGCTTGGAGGGGGTTACCTACAATGAGCAGTTCTTC. It is translated as CASSLEGVTYNEQFF.

The V call is TRBV6-6, the J call TRBJ1-2; D is undetermined. The CDR3 is made up of 13 amino acids. V was shortened by 5 bases and J by 3 bases, with 10 bases between the two germline ends. CDR1 and CDR2 from the germline V gene are MNHNY and SVGAGI (reference sequence). The CDR3 region has the DNA TGTGCCAGCAGTGTGGGAGGAGACTATGGCTACACCTTC. Its translation: CASSVGGDYGYTF.

The chain joins TRBV5-1 to TRBJ2-7; D remains unclear. Germline V gene sequence: CDR1 SGHRS, CDR2 YFSETQ. The CDR3 length is 15 residues. V shed 0 bases and J shed 7 bases, with 17 bases lying between them. For the CDR3, the DNA is TGCGCCAGCAGCTTGGCGGATAGAAGAGAAGGAGAGCAGTACTTC. This codes for CASSLADRREGEQYF.

The chain couples TRBV11-3 to TRBJ1-1; perhaps TRBD1 as D (5 bases). In germline, CDR1 is SGHNT, CDR2 YENEEA. The V end was cut by 5 bases, the J end by 4 bases, with 14 bases between. This CDR3 region has 14 residues. Here the CDR3 DNA reads TGTGCCAGCAGCGTGGACGGGGCGGCCACTGAAGCTTTCTTT. Translation gives CASSVDGAATEAFF. Together with reference TRBV11-3 and TRBJ1-1, the CDR3 gives the full variable domain: EAGVVQSPRYKIIEKKQPVAFWCNPISGHNTLYWYLQNLGQGPELLIRYENEEAVDDSQLPKDRFSAERLKGVDSTLKIQPAELGDSAVYLCASSVDGAATEAFFGQGTRLTVV.

This rearrangement joins TRBV2 to TRBJ1-1, with a tentative D call TRBD1 (6 bases). Germline assignment: CDR1 SNHLY and CDR2 FYNNEI. With 8 bases removed from V and 0 bases from J, the gap between germline ends came to 13 bases. The CDR3 has 14 amino acids. CDR3 sequence reads: CASLGTSLNTEAFF. CDR3 nucleotide sequence: TGTGCCAGCCTTGGGACATCTCTGAACACTGAAGCTTTCTTT.

V and J are TRBV7-7 and TRBJ1-6; D remains unclear. V gave up 1 base and J gave up 8 bases, with 6 bases separating them. Germline V lookup: CDR1 SSHAT, CDR2 FNYEAQ (reference sequence). The CDR3 loop spans 13 amino acids. CDR3 loop: CASSLEWDSPLHF. Here the CDR3 DNA reads TGTGCCAGCAGCTTAGAGTGGGATTCACCCCTCCACTTT.

J is TRBJ2-1 and V is TRBV6-4, with D hard to call. The germline CDR1 and CDR2 sequences are MRHNA and SNTAGT. Trimming shortened V by 2 bases and J by 0 bases, and 8 bases separated the two germline ends. The length of the CDR3 is 15 residues. The CDR3, as DNA: TGTGCCAGCAGTGACAGGGCATACTCCTACAATGAGCAGTTCTTC. Its translation is CASSDRAYSYNEQFF.

J is TRBJ2-2 and V is TRBV4-2; D possibly matches TRBD1 or TRBD2 (5 bases each). The V end lost 0 bases, the J end lost 1 base, and 12 bases lay between the germline ends. CDR1 and CDR2 (germline): LGHNA, YNFKEQ. This CDR3 spans 17 amino acids. The CDR3 nucleotides read TGTGCCAGCAGCCAAGATCTGCAGGGACGGAACACCGGGGAGCTGTTTTTT. Amino acid sequence: CASSQDLQGRNTGELFF.

CDR3 loop: CAWRWGGGTGEQYF. Written as DNA, the CDR3 is TGTGCCTGGAGGTGGGGCGGGGGGACTGGGGAGCAGTACTTC. The chain links TRBV30 to TRBJ2-7; TRBD2 agrees at 8 bases. From germline, CDR1 is GTSNPN and CDR2 SVGIG (reference sequence). The CDR3 is 14 residues long. Trimming took 3 bases from V and 7 from J; bases not matched to a gene: 11.

This clone was found once. V usage is TRBV5-5 and J usage is TRBJ1-1; 8 bases line up with TRBD1. This CDR3 has 16 residues. Germline CDR1 is SGHKS and CDR2 is YYEKEE (reference sequence). The junction had 8 bases not matched to a gene; V was cut back by 4 bases and J by 0 bases. The CDR3: CASSRTGSNMNTEAFF. The DNA for the CDR3 is TGTGCCAGCAGCCGGACAGGGTCGAACATGAACACTGAAGCTTTCTTT.